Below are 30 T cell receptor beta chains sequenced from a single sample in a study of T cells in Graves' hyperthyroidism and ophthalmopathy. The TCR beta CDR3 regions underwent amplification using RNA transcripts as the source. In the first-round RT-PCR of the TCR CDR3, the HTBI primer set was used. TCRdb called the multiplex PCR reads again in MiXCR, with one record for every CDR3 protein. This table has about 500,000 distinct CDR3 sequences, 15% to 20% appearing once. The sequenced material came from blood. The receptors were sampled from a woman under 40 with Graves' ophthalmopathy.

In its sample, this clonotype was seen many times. CDR3 region: CASSSIRWREGHNEQFF. The CDR3 bases are TGTGCCAGCAGCTCCATTAGATGGAGGGAGGGACACAATGAGCAGTTCTTC. The rearrangement joins TRBV7-3 to TRBJ2-1; 7 nucleotides line up with TRBD2. Losses at the gene ends were 4 bases for V and 5 bases for J; bases not matched to a gene: 14. The germline gives CDR1 SGHTA, CDR2 FQGTGA. The CDR3 is 17 residues long.

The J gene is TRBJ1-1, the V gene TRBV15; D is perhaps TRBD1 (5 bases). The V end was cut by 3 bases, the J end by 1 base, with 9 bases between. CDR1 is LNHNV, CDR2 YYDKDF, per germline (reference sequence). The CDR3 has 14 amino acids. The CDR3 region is CATSSLTGNTEAFF. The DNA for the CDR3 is TGTGCCACCAGCAGCTTAACAGGGAACACTGAAGCTTTCTTT.

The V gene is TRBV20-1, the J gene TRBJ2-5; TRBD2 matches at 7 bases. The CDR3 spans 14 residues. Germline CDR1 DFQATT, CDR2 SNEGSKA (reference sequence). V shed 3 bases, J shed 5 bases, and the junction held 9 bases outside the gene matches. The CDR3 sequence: CSARDLAGVETQYF. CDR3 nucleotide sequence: TGCAGTGCTAGGGATTTAGCGGGCGTGGAGACCCAGTACTTC.

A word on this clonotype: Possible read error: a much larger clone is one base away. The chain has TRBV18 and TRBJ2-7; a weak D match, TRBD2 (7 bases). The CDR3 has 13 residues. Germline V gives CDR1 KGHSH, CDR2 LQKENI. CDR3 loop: CAGSPGAGDEQYF. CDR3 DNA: TGTGCCGGCTCACCAGGGGCGGGAGACGAGCAGTACTTC.

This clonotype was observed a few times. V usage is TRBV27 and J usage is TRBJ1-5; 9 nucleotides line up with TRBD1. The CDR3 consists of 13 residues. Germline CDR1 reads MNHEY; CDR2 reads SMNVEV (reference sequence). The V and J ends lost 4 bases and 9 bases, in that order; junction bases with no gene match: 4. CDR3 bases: TGTGCCAGCAGTTGGGACAGGGAGGCGCCCCAGCATTTT. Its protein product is CASSWDREAPQHF.

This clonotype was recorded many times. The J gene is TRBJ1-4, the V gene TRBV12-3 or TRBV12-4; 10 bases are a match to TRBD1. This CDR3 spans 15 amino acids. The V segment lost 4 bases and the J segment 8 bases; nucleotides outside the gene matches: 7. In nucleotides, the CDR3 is TGTGCCAGCAGTTCAAGACAGGGGGCCAGGGAAAAACTGTTTTTT. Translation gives CASSSRQGAREKLFF.

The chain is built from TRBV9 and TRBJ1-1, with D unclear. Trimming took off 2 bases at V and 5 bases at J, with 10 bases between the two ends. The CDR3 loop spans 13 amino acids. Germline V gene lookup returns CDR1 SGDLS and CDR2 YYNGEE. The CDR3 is CASSVEEGTEAFF. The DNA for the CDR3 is TGTGCCAGCAGCGTTGAGGAGGGAACTGAAGCTTTCTTT.

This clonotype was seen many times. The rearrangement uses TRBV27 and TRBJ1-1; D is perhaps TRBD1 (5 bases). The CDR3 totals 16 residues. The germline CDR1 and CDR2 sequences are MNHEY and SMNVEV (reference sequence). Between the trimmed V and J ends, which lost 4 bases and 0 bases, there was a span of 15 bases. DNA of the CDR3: TGTGCCAGCAGTTCAGGGTCGGAGGTGTTGAACACTGAAGCTTTCTTT. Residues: CASSSGSEVLNTEAFF.

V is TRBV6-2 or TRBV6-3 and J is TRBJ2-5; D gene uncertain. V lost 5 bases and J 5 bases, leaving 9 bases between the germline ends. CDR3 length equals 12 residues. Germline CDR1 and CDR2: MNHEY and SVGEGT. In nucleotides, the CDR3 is TGTGCCAGCAGTGACCTCTGGGAGACCCAGTACTTC. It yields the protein CASSDLWETQYF.

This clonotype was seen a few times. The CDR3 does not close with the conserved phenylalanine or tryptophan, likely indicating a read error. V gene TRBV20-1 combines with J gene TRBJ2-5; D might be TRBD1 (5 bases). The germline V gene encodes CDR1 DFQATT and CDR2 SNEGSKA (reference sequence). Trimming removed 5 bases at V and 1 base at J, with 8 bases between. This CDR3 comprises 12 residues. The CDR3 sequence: CSADSLQETQYL. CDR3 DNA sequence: TGCAGTGCTGACAGCCTCCAAGAGACCCAGTACCTC.

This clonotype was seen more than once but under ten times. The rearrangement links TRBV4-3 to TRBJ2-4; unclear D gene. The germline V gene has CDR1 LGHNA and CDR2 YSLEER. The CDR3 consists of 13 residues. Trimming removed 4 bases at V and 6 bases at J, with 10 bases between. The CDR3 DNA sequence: TGCGCCAGCAGCCCTCTGCCCGGAAACATTCAGTACTTC. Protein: CASSPLPGNIQYF.

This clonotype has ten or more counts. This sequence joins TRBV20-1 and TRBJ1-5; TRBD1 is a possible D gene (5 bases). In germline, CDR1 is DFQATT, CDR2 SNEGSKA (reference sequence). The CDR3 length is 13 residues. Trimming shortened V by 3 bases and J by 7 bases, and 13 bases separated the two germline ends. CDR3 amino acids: CSARGQGEQPQHF. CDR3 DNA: TGCAGTGCTAGGGGTCAGGGCGAACAGCCCCAGCATTTT.

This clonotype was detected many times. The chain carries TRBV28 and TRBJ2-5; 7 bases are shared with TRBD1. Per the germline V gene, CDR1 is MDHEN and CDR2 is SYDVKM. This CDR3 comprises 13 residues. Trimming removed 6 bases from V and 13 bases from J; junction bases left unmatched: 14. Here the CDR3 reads CASRSGTVLGWYF. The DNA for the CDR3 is TGTGCCAGCAGGTCCGGGACAGTCCTTGGATGGTACTTC.

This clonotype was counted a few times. DNA for the CDR3: TGTGCCAGCAGTGAAAACGGGGGGATCTATCAGCCCCAGCATTTT. It encodes CASSENGGIYQPQHF. This chain links TRBV6-1 with TRBJ1-5; D might be TRBD1 (5 bases). The CDR3 spans 15 residues. V shed 2 bases and J shed 5 bases, with 13 bases lying between them. Germline V lookup: CDR1 MNHNS, CDR2 SASEGT.

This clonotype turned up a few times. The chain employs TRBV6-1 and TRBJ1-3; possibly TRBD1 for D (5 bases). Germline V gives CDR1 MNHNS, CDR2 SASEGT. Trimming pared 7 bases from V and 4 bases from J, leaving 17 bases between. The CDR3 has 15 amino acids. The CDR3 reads CASTQTGARGNTIYF. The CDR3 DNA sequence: TGTGCCAGCACCCAAACCGGGGCTAGAGGAAACACCATATATTTT.

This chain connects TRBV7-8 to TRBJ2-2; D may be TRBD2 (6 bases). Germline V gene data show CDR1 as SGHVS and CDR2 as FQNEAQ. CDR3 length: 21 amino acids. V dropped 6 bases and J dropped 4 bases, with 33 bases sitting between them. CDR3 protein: CASRQAPPRGRSPKGTGELFF. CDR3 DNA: TGTGCCAGCAGACAAGCGCCCCCGCGGGGCCGGTCACCCAAGGGCACCGGGGAGCTGTTTTTT. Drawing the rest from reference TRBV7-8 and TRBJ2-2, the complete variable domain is GAGVSQSPRYKVAKRGQDVALRCDPISGHVSLFWYQQALGQGPEFLTYFQNEAQLDKSGLPSDRFFAERPEGSVSTLKIQRTQQEDSAVYLCASRQAPPRGRSPKGTGELFFGEGSRLTVL.

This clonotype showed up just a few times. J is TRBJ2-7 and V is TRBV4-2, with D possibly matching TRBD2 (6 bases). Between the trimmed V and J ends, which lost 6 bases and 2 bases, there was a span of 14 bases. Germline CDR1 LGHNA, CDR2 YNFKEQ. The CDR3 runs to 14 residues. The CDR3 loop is CASRREAGPYEQYF. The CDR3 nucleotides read TGTGCCAGCAGGCGGGAAGCGGGCCCCTACGAGCAGTACTTC.

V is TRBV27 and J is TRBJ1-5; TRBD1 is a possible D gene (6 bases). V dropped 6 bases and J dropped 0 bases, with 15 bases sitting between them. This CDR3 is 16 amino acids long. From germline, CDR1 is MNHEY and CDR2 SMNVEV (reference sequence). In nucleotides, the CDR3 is TGTGCCAGCAGCCCCTGGAGGGGGGTTAGCAATCAGCCCCAGCATTTT. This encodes CASSPWRGVSNQPQHF.

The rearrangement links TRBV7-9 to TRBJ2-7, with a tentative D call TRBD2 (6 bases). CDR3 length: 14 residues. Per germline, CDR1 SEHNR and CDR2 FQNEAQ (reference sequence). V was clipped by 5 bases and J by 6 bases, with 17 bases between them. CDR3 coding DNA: TGTGCCAGCAGCACCATCTCCGGGGGTCCCGAGCAGTACTTC. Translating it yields CASSTISGGPEQYF. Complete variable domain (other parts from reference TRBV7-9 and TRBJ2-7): DTGVSQNPRHKITKRGQNVTFRCDPISEHNRLYWYRQTLGQGPEFLTYFQNEAQLEKSRLLSDRFSAERPKGSFSTLEIQRTEQGDSAMYLCASSTISGGPEQYFGPGTRLTVT.

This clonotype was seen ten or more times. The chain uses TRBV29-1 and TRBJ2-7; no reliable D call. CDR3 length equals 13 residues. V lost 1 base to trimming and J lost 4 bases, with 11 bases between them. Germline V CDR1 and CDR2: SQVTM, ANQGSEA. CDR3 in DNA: TGCAGCGTTGAAGTCAGGTCACGATACGAGCAGTACTTC. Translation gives CSVEVRSRYEQYF.

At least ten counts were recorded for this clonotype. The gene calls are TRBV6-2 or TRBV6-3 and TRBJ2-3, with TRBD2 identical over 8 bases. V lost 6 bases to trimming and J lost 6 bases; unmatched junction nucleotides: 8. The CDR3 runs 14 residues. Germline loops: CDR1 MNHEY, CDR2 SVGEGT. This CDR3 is CASSKRESRDTQYF. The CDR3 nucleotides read TGTGCCAGCAGCAAGCGGGAGAGTAGGGATACGCAGTATTTT.

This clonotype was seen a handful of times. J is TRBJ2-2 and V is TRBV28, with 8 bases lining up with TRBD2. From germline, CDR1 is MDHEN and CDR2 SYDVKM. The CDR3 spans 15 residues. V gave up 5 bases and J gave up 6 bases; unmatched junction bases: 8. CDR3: CASSRIGGLAGELFF. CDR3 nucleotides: TGTGCCAGCAGTCGCATCGGGGGACTAGCCGGGGAGCTGTTTTTT.

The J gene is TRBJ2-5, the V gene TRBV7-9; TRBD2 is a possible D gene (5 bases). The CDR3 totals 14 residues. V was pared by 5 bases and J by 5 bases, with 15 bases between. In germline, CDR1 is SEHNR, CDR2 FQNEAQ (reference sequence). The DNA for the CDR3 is TGTGCCAGCAGCGAGCGGATGGGCGGGGAGACCCAGTACTTC. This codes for CASSERMGGETQYF.

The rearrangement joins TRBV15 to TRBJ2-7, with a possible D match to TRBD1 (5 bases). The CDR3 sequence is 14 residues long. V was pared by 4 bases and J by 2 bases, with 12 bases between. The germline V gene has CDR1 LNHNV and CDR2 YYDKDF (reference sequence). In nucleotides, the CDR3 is TGTGCCACCAGCAAGGCAGGGCGAACCTACGAGCAGTACTTC. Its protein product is CATSKAGRTYEQYF.

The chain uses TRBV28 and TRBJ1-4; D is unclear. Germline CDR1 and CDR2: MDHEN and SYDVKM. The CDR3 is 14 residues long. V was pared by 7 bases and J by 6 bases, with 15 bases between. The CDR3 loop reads CASNQGKLHEKLFF. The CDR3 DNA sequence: TGTGCCAGCAACCAAGGGAAGCTACATGAAAAACTGTTTTTT.

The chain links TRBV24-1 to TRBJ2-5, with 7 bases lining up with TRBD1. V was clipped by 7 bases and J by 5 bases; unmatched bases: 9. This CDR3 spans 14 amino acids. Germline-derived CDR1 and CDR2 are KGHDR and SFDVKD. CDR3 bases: TGTGCCACCAGCTCCCCAGGGGGTTCGGAGACCCAGTACTTC. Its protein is CATSSPGGSETQYF.

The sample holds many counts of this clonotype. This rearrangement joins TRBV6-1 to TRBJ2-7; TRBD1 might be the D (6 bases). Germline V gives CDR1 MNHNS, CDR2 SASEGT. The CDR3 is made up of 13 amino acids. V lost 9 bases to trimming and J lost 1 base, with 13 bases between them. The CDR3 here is CASRDGTSYEQYF. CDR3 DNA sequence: TGTGCCAGTAGAGACGGGACATCCTACGAGCAGTACTTC.

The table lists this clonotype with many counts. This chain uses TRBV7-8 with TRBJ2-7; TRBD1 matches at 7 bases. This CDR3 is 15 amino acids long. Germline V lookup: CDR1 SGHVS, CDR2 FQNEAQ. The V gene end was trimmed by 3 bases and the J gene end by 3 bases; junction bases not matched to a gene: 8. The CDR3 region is CASSLRGRNDYEQYF. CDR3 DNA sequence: TGTGCCAGCAGCTTGAGGGGGCGAAACGACTACGAGCAGTACTTC.

The CDR3 bases are TGTGCCAGCAGCCAAGATATACTAGCGGGGGCTGGGGCCAACGTCCTGACTTTC. Translating it yields CASSQDILAGAGANVLTF. V usage is TRBV3-1 and J usage is TRBJ2-6; 11 bases are a match to TRBD2. The trim removed 0 bases at V and 2 bases at J, leaving 3 bases unmatched. The CDR3 has 18 amino acids. Germline V gene sequence: CDR1 LGHDT, CDR2 YNNKEL (reference sequence).

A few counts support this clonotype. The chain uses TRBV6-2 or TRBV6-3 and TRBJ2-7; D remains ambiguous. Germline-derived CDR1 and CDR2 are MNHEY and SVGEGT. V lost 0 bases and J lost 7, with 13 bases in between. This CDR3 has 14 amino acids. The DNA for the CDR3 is TGTGCCAGCAGTTACTCGATGGGGTCTTTGGAGCAGTACTTC. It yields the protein CASSYSMGSLEQYF.